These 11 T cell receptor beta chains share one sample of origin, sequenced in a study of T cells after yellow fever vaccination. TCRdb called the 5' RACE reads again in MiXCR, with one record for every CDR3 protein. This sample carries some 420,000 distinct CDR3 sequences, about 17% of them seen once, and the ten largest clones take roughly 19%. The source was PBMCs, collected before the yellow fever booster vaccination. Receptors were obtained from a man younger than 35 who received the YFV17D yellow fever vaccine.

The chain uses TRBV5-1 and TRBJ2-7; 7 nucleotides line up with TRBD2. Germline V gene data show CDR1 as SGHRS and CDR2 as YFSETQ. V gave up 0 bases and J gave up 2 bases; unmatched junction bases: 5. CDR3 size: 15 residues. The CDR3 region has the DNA TGCGCCAGCAGCTTGGGGCAGGGAGGGACCTACGAGCAGTACGTC. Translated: CASSLGQGGTYEQYV.

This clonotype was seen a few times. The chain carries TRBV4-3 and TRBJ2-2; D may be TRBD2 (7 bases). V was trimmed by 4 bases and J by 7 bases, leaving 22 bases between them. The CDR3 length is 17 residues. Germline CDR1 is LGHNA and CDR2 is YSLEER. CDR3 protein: CASSLLVGGGEGGELFF. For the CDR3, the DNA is TGCGCCAGCAGCCTCCTAGTAGGCGGGGGCGAGGGCGGGGAGCTGTTTTTT.

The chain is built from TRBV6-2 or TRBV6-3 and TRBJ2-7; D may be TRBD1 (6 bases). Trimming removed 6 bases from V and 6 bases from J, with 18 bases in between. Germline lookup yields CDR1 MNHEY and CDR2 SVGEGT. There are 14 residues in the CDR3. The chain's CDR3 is CASSLQLGAGEQYF. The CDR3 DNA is TGTGCCAGCAGCCTCCAGTTGGGGGCTGGCGAGCAGTACTTC.

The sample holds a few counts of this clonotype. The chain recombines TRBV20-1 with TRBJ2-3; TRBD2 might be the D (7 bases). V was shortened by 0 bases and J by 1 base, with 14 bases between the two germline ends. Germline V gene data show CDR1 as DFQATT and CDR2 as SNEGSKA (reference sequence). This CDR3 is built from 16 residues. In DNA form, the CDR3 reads TGCAGTGCTAGAGATAGGGGGGGCCATCGCACAGATACGCAGTATTTT. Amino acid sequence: CSARDRGGHRTDTQYF.

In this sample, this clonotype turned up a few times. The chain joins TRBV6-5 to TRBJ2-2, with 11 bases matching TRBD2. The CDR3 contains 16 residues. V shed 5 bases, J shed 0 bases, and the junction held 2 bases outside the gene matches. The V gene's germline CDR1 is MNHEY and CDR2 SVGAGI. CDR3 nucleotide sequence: TGTGCCAGCAGTAGACTAGCGGGGTCGAACACCGGGGAGCTGTTTTTT. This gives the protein CASSRLAGSNTGELFF.

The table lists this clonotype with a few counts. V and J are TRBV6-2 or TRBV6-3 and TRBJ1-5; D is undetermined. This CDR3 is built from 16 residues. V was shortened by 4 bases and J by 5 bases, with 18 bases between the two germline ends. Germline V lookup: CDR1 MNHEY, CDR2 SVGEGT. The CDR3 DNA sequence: TGTGCCAGCAGTTCGGCAGCGCTCCGAGATCATCAGCCCCAGCATTTT. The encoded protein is CASSSAALRDHQPQHF.

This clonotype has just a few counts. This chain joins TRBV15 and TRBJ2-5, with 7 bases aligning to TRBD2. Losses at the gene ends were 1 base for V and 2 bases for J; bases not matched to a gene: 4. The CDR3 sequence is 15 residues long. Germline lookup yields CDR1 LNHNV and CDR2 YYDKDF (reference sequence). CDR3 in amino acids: CATSRGVSGQETQYF. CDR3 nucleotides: TGTGCCACCAGCAGAGGGGTTAGCGGGCAAGAGACCCAGTACTTC.

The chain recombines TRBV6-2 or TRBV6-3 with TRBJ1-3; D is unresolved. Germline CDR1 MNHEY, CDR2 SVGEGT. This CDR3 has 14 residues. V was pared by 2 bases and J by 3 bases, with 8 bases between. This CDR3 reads CASSYLPDGNTIYF. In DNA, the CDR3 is TGTGCCAGCAGTTACCTCCCGGATGGAAACACCATATATTTT.

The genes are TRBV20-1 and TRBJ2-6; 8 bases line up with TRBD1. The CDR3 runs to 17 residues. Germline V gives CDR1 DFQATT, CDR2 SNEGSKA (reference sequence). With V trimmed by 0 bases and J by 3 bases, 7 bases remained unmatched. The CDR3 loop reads CSAREPGGWGGANVLTF. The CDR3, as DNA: TGCAGTGCTAGAGAACCAGGGGGCTGGGGTGGGGCCAACGTCCTGACTTTC.

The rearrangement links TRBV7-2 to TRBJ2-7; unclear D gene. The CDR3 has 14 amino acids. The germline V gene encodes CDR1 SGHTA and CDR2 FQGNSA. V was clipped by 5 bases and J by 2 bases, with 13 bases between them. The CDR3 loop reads CASSMDGGTYEQYF. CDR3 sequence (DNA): TGTGCCAGCAGCATGGACGGTGGAACCTACGAGCAGTACTTC.

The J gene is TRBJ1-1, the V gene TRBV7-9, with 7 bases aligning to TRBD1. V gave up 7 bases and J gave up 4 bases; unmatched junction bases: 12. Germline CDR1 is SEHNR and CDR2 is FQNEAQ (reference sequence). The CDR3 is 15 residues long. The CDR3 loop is CASTEGAGRATEAFF. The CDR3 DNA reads TGTGCCAGCACCGAGGGGGCTGGGAGGGCCACTGAAGCTTTCTTT. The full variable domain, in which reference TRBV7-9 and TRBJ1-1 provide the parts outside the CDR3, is DTGVSQNPRHKITKRGQNVTFRCDPISEHNRLYWYRQTLGQGPEFLTYFQNEAQLEKSRLLSDRFSAERPKGSFSTLEIQRTEQGDSAMYLCASTEGAGRATEAFFGQGTRLTVV.